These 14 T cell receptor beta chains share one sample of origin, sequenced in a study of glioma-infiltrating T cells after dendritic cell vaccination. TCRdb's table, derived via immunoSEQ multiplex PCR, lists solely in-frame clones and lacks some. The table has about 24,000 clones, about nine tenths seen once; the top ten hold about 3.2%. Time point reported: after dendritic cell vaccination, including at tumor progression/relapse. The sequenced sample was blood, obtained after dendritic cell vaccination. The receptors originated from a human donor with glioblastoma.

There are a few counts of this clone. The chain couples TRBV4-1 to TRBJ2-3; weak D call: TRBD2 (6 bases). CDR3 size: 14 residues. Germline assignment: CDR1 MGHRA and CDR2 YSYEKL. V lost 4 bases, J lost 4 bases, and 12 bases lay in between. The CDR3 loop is CASSPHSGADTQYF. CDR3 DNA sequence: TGCGCCAGCAGCCCCCATAGCGGCGCAGATACGCAGTATTTT.

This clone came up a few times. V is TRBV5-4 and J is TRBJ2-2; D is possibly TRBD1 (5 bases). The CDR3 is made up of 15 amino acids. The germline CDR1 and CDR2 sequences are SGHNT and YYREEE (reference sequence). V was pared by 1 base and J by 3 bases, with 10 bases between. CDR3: CASSLQGRDTGELFF. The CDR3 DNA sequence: TGTGCCAGCAGCTTGCAGGGAAGGGACACCGGGGAGCTGTTTTTT.

The DNA for the CDR3 is TGTGCCAGCAGCCGGGACACGGCGGCGGGCTACACCTTC. It is translated as CASSRDTAAGYTF. The J gene is TRBJ1-2, the V gene TRBV5-6; D is possibly TRBD1 (6 bases). CDR1 and CDR2 (germline): SGHDT, YYEEEE. The V end was cut by 4 bases, the J end by 8 bases, with 15 bases between. The CDR3 has 13 amino acids.

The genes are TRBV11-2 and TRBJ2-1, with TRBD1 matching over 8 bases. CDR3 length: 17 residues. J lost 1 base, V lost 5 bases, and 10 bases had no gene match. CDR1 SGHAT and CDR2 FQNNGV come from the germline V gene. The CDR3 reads CASSLLRTGHSYNEQFF. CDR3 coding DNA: TGTGCCAGCAGCCTACTTAGGACAGGGCATTCCTACAATGAGCAGTTCTTC.

CDR3 residues: CASSPSYRESYEQYF. The CDR3 DNA follows: TGTGCCAGCAGCCCATCCTACAGGGAATCCTACGAGCAGTACTTC. This chain uses TRBV4-2 with TRBJ2-7; D perhaps matches TRBD1 (6 bases). Germline V lookup: CDR1 LGHNA, CDR2 YNFKEQ. The CDR3 contains 15 residues. Trimming cost V 4 bases and J 1 base, with 14 bases left between them.

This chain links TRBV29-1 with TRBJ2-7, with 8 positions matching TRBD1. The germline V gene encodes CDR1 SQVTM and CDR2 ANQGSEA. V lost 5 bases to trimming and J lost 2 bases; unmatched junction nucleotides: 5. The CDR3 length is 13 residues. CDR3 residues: CSVYGQGAYEQYF. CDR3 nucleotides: TGCAGCGTTTATGGACAGGGCGCCTACGAGCAGTACTTC.

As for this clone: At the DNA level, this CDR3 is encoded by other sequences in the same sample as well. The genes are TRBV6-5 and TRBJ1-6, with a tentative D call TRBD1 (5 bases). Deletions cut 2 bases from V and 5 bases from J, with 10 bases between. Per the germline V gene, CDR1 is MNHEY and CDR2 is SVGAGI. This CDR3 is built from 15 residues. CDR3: CASSYEQGHNSPLHF. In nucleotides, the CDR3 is TGTGCCAGCAGTTACGAGCAGGGTCATAATTCACCCCTCCACTTT.

CDR3 coding DNA: TGCAGCGCCCGTCAGGGGGTTGCGGCAGATACGCAGTATTTT. Its translation is CSARQGVAADTQYF. The J gene is TRBJ2-3, the V gene TRBV29-1; 7 bases fit TRBD1. CDR1 and CDR2 from the germline V gene are SQVTM and ANQGSEA. Unmatched junction bases numbered 11, after V lost 7 bases and J lost 4 bases. The CDR3 has 14 amino acids.

The CDR3 DNA sequence: TGTGCCAGCAGCCAGACAGGGAGCGGACAGCCCCAGCATTTT. Its protein product is CASSQTGSGQPQHF. The chain is built from TRBV6-5 and TRBJ1-5, with 7 bases fitting TRBD1. This CDR3 comprises 14 residues. V lost 6 bases and J lost 7; bases outside the gene matches: 9. Germline-derived CDR1 and CDR2 are MNHEY and SVGAGI.

This CDR3 is CASTNSGNSYEQYF. CDR3 DNA: TGTGCCAGCACTAATAGCGGGAACTCCTACGAGCAGTACTTC. This chain connects TRBV2 to TRBJ2-7; TRBD2 agrees at 8 bases. CDR1 is SNHLY, CDR2 FYNNEI, per germline. The CDR3 contains 14 residues. V trimming: 7 bases; J trimming: 0 bases; junction bases outside the gene matches: 5.

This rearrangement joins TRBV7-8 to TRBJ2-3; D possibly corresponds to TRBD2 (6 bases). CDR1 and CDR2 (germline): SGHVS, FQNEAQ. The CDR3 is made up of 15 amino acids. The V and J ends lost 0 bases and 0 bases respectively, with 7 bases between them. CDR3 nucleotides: TGTGCCAGCAGCTTAGCGGCGGGGAGCACAGATACGCAGTATTTT. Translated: CASSLAAGSTDTQYF.

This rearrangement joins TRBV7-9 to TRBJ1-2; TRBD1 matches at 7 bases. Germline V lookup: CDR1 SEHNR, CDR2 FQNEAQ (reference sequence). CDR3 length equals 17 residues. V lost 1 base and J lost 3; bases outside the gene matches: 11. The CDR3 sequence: CASSLVGQLQGDYGYTF. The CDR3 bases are TGTGCCAGCAGCTTAGTGGGACAACTCCAGGGGGACTATGGCTACACCTTC.

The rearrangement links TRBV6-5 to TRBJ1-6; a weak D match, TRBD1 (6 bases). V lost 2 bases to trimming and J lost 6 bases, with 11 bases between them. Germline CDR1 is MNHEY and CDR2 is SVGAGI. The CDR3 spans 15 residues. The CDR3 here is CASSYDRRFNSPLHF. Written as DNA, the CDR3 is TGTGCCAGCAGTTACGACAGGAGATTTAATTCACCCCTCCACTTT.

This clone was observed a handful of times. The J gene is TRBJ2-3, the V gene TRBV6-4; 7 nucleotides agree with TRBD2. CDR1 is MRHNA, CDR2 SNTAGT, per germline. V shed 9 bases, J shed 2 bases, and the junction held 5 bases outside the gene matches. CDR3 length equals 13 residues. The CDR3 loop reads CASGAGHTDTQYF. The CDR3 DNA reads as TGTGCCAGTGGAGCGGGGCACACAGATACGCAGTATTTT.